The next 30 T cell receptor beta chains were all read from a single sample in a study of molecular identifiers for immune sequencing clone quantification. TCRdb called the PCR reads again in MiXCR, with one record for every CDR3 protein. The sample lists around 82,000 distinct CDR3 sequences, around 19% occurring once. The sequencing sample was made of naive CD8+ T cells from blood, with Jurkat cell RNA spiked in. The subset: FACS-sorted CD8+CD4-CCR7+CD45RA+ naive T cells. The receptors derive from a human donor in good health. Some libraries in this study had Jurkat cell RNA spiked in.

This clonotype came up many times. This chain uses TRBV12-3 or TRBV12-4 with TRBJ2-5; weak D call: TRBD2 (6 bases). V lost 5 bases and J 3 bases, leaving 7 bases between the germline ends. This CDR3 has 12 amino acids. The CDR3 DNA reads TGTGCCAGCAGTGGGACTGAAGAGACCCAGTACTTC. Translation: CASSGTEETQYF.

This clonotype has a count of ten or more. This chain joins TRBV7-2 and TRBJ1-1; no clear D gene. Germline V lookup: CDR1 SGHTA, CDR2 FQGNSA. V lost 3 bases and J lost 5, with 13 bases in between. The CDR3 covers 14 residues. The CDR3 DNA follows: TGTGCCAGCAGCTTGTCGGGCCTGGGGACTGAAGCTTTCTTT. The encoded protein is CASSLSGLGTEAFF.

This clonotype was recorded at least ten times. The chain recombines TRBV29-1 with TRBJ2-3; D possibly uses TRBD1 or TRBD2 (6 bases each). CDR1 SQVTM and CDR2 ANQGSEA come from the germline V gene. CDR3 length equals 13 residues. Trimming took off 5 bases at V and 2 bases at J, with 11 bases between the two ends. The CDR3 reads CSVRGGPTDTQYF. DNA of the CDR3: TGCAGCGTTCGTGGGGGGCCCACAGATACGCAGTATTTT.

There are many counts of this clonotype. V and J are TRBV12-3 or TRBV12-4 and TRBJ2-3; 7 nucleotides match TRBD1. J was trimmed by 14 bases and V by 5 bases; bases with no gene match: 7. This CDR3 region has 11 residues. CDR3 region: CASSPPGQRYF. The CDR3 nucleotides read TGTGCCAGCAGTCCACCGGGACAGAGGTATTTT.

The table lists this clonotype with a count of one. This may stem from a read error, because a much larger clone lies one nucleotide away. The CDR3 nucleotides are TGCGCCAGCAGCCCATATACCCGGGGCAACTACAATGAGCAGTTCTTC. As protein: CASSPYTRGNYNEQFF. The chain joins TRBV4-3 to TRBJ2-1, with D perhaps assigned TRBD1 or TRBD2 (5 bases each). This CDR3 has 16 amino acids. CDR1 and CDR2 (germline): LGHNA, YSLEER. Trimming stripped 4 bases from V and 3 bases from J, with 16 bases between.

This clonotype was seen many times. The chain couples TRBV12-3 or TRBV12-4 to TRBJ1-2, with D hard to call. This CDR3 spans 13 amino acids. V was shortened by 6 bases and J by 0 bases, with 8 bases between the two germline ends. CDR3 DNA: TGTGCCAGCAGGTCAGCCTCTAACTATGGCTACACCTTC. Its translation is CASRSASNYGYTF.

This clonotype came up many times. The rearrangement links TRBV4-2 to TRBJ2-1, with 8 nucleotides matching TRBD2. This CDR3 contains 15 residues. Unmatched junction bases numbered 0, after V lost 1 base and J lost 1 base. In germline, CDR1 is LGHNA, CDR2 YNFKEQ. CDR3 amino acids: CASSQASGSYNEQFF. The CDR3 nucleotides read TGTGCCAGCAGCCAAGCTAGCGGGTCCTACAATGAGCAGTTCTTC.

This clonotype has ten or more counts. The V gene is TRBV5-1, the J gene TRBJ2-3, with 9 bases aligning to TRBD2. The V and J ends lost 0 bases and 0 bases, in that order; junction bases with no gene match: 2. The CDR3 contains 16 residues. Germline values: CDR1 SGHRS, CDR2 YFSETQ. Written as DNA, the CDR3 is TGCGCCAGCAGCTTGGAGACTAGCGGTAGCACAGATACGCAGTATTTT. Translated, it gives CASSLETSGSTDTQYF. The whole variable domain, filled in from reference TRBV5-1 and TRBJ2-3, reads KAGVTQTPRYLIKTRGQQVTLSCSPISGHRSVSWYQQTPGQGLQFLFEYFSETQRNKGNFPGRFSGRQFSNSRSEMNVSTLELGDSALYLCASSLETSGSTDTQYFGPGTRLTVL.

A note on this clonotype: Being one base from a much bigger clone, this may be a read error. This chain connects TRBV12-3 or TRBV12-4 to TRBJ1-4; the D is unclear. The CDR3 contains 14 residues. The CDR3, as DNA: TGTGCCAGCAGTGACGGACTGAGTAATGAAAAACTGCTTTTT. This encodes CASSDGLSNEKLLF.

This clonotype was picked up many times. The chain has TRBV29-1 and TRBJ2-2; the D gene is possibly TRBD1 (6 bases). With 3 bases removed from V and 6 bases from J, the gap between germline ends came to 17 bases. This CDR3 has 15 amino acids. Germline CDR1 SQVTM, CDR2 ANQGSEA. CDR3 in amino acids: CSVEDTNRAPGELFF. In DNA, the CDR3 is TGCAGCGTTGAGGATACAAACAGGGCCCCCGGGGAGCTGTTTTTT.

The rearrangement uses TRBV2 and TRBJ2-5, with D unclear. The CDR3 is made up of 12 amino acids. Deletions cut 3 bases from V and 5 bases from J, with 7 bases between. Germline V CDR1 and CDR2: SNHLY, FYNNEI. CDR3 coding DNA: TGTGCCAGCAGTGACGATTGGGAGACCCAGTACTTC. Its protein product is CASSDDWETQYF.

This clonotype was detected ten times or more. This chain joins TRBV11-2 and TRBJ2-1; D is ambiguous. Trimming removed 8 bases from V and 10 bases from J, with 12 bases in between. This CDR3 is 11 amino acids long. Germline-derived CDR1 and CDR2 are SGHAT and FQNNGV. The CDR3 DNA sequence: TGTGCCAGCGCCCGCCCCGGGGAGCAGTTCTTC. Translation gives CASARPGEQFF.

Concerning this clonotype: A much bigger clone sits one base away, suggesting this may be a read error. V usage is TRBV9 and J usage is TRBJ1-5; TRBD1 matches 7 bases. The germline V gene has CDR1 SGDLS and CDR2 YYNGEE. The trim removed 6 bases at V and 0 bases at J, leaving 6 bases unmatched. CDR3 size: 15 residues. The CDR3 DNA reads as TGTGCCAGCAACTCAGGGGGGTATAGCAATCAGCCCCAGCATTTT. Its translation is CASNSGGYSNQPQHF.

This clonotype has at least ten counts. The chain couples TRBV28 to TRBJ2-7, with 7 bases lining up with TRBD1. Germline V gene lookup returns CDR1 MDHEN and CDR2 SYDVKM. This CDR3 is 13 amino acids long. V was pared by 2 bases and J by 9 bases, with 7 bases of the junction left unmatched. CDR3 in DNA: TGTGCCAGCAGTTTAGGAACAGGGGCTGGGCAGTACTTC. It encodes CASSLGTGAGQYF.

This clonotype was detected only a few times. V gene TRBV4-1 combines with J gene TRBJ2-7, with D perhaps given as TRBD1 or TRBD2 (5 bases each). Trimming cost V 3 bases and J 1 base, with 13 bases left between them. CDR1 MGHRA and CDR2 YSYEKL come from the germline V gene. This CDR3 is 15 amino acids long. In DNA, the CDR3 is TGCGCCAGCAGCCAGACAGCGGACGGTTCCTACGAGCAGTACTTC. This translates into CASSQTADGSYEQYF.

In this sample, this clonotype turned up many times. The chain has TRBV20-1 and TRBJ2-6; D unclear. CDR1 and CDR2 from the germline V gene are DFQATT and SNEGSKA (reference sequence). The CDR3 runs 15 residues. V was pared by 0 bases and J by 0 bases, with 6 bases between. The DNA of the CDR3 is TGCAGTGCTAGAGATCTTGGCTCTGGGGCCAACGTCCTGACTTTC. Its protein is CSARDLGSGANVLTF.

In regard to this clonotype: Since the CDR3 does not end with the conserved phenylalanine or tryptophan, this likely comes from a read error. The V gene is TRBV5-4, the J gene TRBJ2-3; 7 bases align to TRBD2. The V segment lost 4 bases and the J segment 4 bases; nucleotides outside the gene matches: 15. The CDR3 has 17 amino acids. Germline loops: CDR1 SGHNT, CDR2 YYREEE (reference sequence). CDR3 DNA: TGTGCCAGCAGCATGGGACTGGCGGGGGTCTTCGCAGATACGCAGTATCTT. Amino acid sequence: CASSMGLAGVFADTQYL.

This clonotype was recorded many times. This chain uses TRBV7-9 with TRBJ1-3, with D unresolved. Germline V lookup: CDR1 SEHNR, CDR2 FQNEAQ (reference sequence). Trimming pared 4 bases from V and 0 bases from J, leaving 19 bases between. CDR3 length: 18 residues. The CDR3 protein is CASSSADGGPFSGNTIYF. CDR3 in DNA: TGTGCCAGCAGCTCCGCCGACGGAGGACCATTCTCTGGAAACACCATATATTTT.

As to this clonotype: Possible read error: a much larger clone is one base away. CDR3 protein: CARSPTRTLETQYF. DNA for the CDR3: TGTGCCAGAAGTCCTACCAGGACCTTGGAGACCCAGTACTTC. This chain joins TRBV12-3 or TRBV12-4 and TRBJ2-5; D remains ambiguous. V dropped 9 bases and J dropped 5 bases, with 19 bases sitting between them. The CDR3 totals 14 residues.

Concerning this clonotype itself: This may be a read error, as it is one base from a much larger clone. This chain uses TRBV28 with TRBJ2-5; possibly TRBD2 for D (6 bases). Looked up from germline, CDR1 is MDHEN and CDR2 is SYDVKM. The CDR3 sequence is 14 residues long. The CDR3 region is CASSPIADQEAQYF. CDR3 DNA: TGTGCCAGCAGCCCGATAGCGGACCAAGAGGCCCAGTACTTC.

This clonotype was counted at least ten times. The V gene is TRBV7-9, the J gene TRBJ2-7, with unresolved D. CDR1 SEHNR and CDR2 FQNEAQ come from the germline V gene (reference sequence). The CDR3 spans 13 residues. Trimming stripped 1 base from V and 7 bases from J, with 11 bases between. The CDR3 DNA reads TGTGCCAGCAGCTTAGTGGTGCTGGAAGAGCAGTACTTC. Translation: CASSLVVLEEQYF.

With regard to this clonotype: A much larger clone is a single base away; this may be a read error. V is TRBV4-3 and J is TRBJ2-1; D call uncertain. This CDR3 region has 12 residues. Germline lookup yields CDR1 LGHNA and CDR2 YSLEER. The chain's CDR3 is CASSQDLNEQSF. The CDR3 DNA follows: TGCGCCAGCAGCCAAGATCTGAATGAGCAGTCCTTC.

As concerns this clonotype: A much larger clone sits a single nucleotide away, making a read error possible. The chain joins TRBV6-2 or TRBV6-3 to TRBJ2-7; no definite D call. There are 14 residues in the CDR3. Germline V gene data show CDR1 as MNHEY and CDR2 as SVGEGT. V lost 2 bases and J 2 bases, leaving 10 bases between the germline ends. CDR3 amino acids: CASSYGWQPYEQYF. CDR3 nucleotide sequence: TGTGCCAGCAGTTACGGATGGCAGCCCTACGAGCAGTACTTC.

This clonotype appeared many times. The CDR3 DNA follows: TGTGCCAGCAGTTTATTAGGGGGTGCGAACACCGGGGAGCTGTTTTTT. As protein: CASSLLGGANTGELFF. This chain connects TRBV28 to TRBJ2-2; weak D call: TRBD1 (6 bases). The CDR3 runs 16 residues. Trimming left V 1 base short and J 0 bases short, with 9 bases between. Germline assignment: CDR1 MDHEN and CDR2 SYDVKM. The whole variable domain, filled in from reference TRBV28 and TRBJ2-2, reads DVKVTQSSRYLVKRTGEKVFLECVQDMDHENMFWYRQDPGLGLRLIYFSYDVKMKEKGDIPEGYSVSREKKERFSLILESASTNQTSMYLCASSLLGGANTGELFFGEGSRLTVL.

This clonotype was seen many times. CDR3 loop: CASTEGTAVYEQYF. The CDR3 nucleotides read TGTGCCAGCACCGAAGGGACGGCAGTCTACGAGCAGTACTTC. This rearrangement joins TRBV28 to TRBJ2-7; D could derive from TRBD1 or TRBD2 (5 bases each). Per germline, CDR1 MDHEN and CDR2 SYDVKM. Trimming stripped 7 bases from V and 3 bases from J, with 16 bases between. CDR3 length: 14 residues.

This clonotype was found many times. The chain uses TRBV7-9 and TRBJ1-4; 10 bases line up with TRBD1. The CDR3 is 15 residues long. The trim removed 5 bases at V and 8 bases at J, leaving 8 bases unmatched. CDR1 and CDR2 (germline): SEHNR, FQNEAQ (reference sequence). The CDR3 DNA reads as TGTGCCAGCAGCGAATGGACAGGGGGAAAAGAAAAACTGTTTTTT. Its translation is CASSEWTGGKEKLFF. Together with reference TRBV7-9 and TRBJ1-4, the CDR3 gives the full variable domain: DTGVSQNPRHKITKRGQNVTFRCDPISEHNRLYWYRQTLGQGPEFLTYFQNEAQLEKSRLLSDRFSAERPKGSFSTLEIQRTEQGDSAMYLCASSEWTGGKEKLFFGSGTQLSVL.

On this clonotype: The junction does not match germline at one end; this may be a read error. The chain has TRBV24-1 and TRBJ2-2, with D perhaps matching TRBD1 or TRBD2 (6 bases each). Germline V CDR1 and CDR2: KGHDR, SFDVKD. The CDR3 extends over 16 amino acids. The CDR3 nucleotides read TGTGCCACCAGTGACCGGTATTCGGGGGCCCCCGGGGAGCTGGTTTTT. It translates to CATSDRYSGAPGELVF.

This clonotype was observed at least ten times. The chain links TRBV10-3 to TRBJ2-7; possibly TRBD1 for D (5 bases). CDR3 length: 12 residues. The V gene lost 6 bases and the J gene lost 3 bases, with 9 bases spanning the gap. The germline V gene encodes CDR1 ENHRY and CDR2 SYGVKD. CDR3 coding DNA: TGTGCCATCAGAAAAGACAGCTACGAGCAGTACTTC. As protein: CAIRKDSYEQYF.

At least ten counts were recorded for this clonotype. This chain connects TRBV4-1 to TRBJ2-3; D call uncertain. V was shortened by 4 bases and J by 0 bases, with 11 bases between the two germline ends. This CDR3 is built from 15 residues. Germline loops: CDR1 MGHRA, CDR2 YSYEKL. The CDR3 DNA is TGCGCCAGCAGCCTCCGGTCCTCTAGCACAGATACGCAGTATTTT. Protein sequence: CASSLRSSSTDTQYF.

The chain couples TRBV27 to TRBJ2-1, with D perhaps TRBD1 (6 bases). The CDR3 contains 13 residues. The V and J ends lost 0 bases and 10 bases respectively, with 10 bases between them. CDR1 is MNHEY and CDR2 is SMNVEV in the germline V gene (reference sequence). Here the CDR3 DNA reads TGTGCCAGCAGTTTATCGGGGGCCGGGGAGCAGTTCTTC. It specifies CASSLSGAGEQFF.